One sample yielded the 4 T cell receptor beta chains listed below, sequenced in a study of blood T cell repertoires in COVID-19. Method: immunoSEQ multiplex PCR; TCRdb's copy keeps in-frame clones and lacks some. The sample records around 50,000 clones, about 87% being singletons. The sample taken for sequencing was peripheral blood. The receptors derive from a man aged 55 to 70 with acute or convalescent COVID-19.

The V call is TRBV27, the J call TRBJ2-1, with D perhaps TRBD1 (7 bases). The CDR3 has 17 amino acids. V dropped 6 bases and J dropped 4 bases, with 22 bases sitting between them. The V gene's germline CDR1 is MNHEY and CDR2 SMNVEV (reference sequence). CDR3 residues: CASRKLGGQFLYNEQFF. The CDR3, as DNA: TGTGCCAGCAGGAAATTGGGGGGACAGTTTCTGTACAATGAGCAGTTCTTC.

The chain uses TRBV29-1 and TRBJ2-3; TRBD2 agrees at 13 bases. The CDR3 length is 15 residues. Per germline, CDR1 SQVTM and CDR2 ANQGSEA. The V gene end was trimmed by 6 bases and the J gene end by 4 bases; junction bases not matched to a gene: 7. The CDR3 loop reads CSVQGLAGVPDTQYF. In DNA, the CDR3 is TGCAGCGTCCAAGGACTAGCGGGAGTGCCAGATACGCAGTATTTT.

The V gene is TRBV27, the J gene TRBJ1-5, with unresolved D. This CDR3 contains 13 residues. V was clipped by 6 bases and J by 5 bases, with 11 bases between them. Germline loops: CDR1 MNHEY, CDR2 SMNVEV (reference sequence). The CDR3 loop reads CASRPSEHQPQHF. CDR3 DNA: TGTGCCAGCAGGCCCAGCGAACATCAGCCCCAGCATTTT.

The J gene is TRBJ1-2, the V gene TRBV7-8; a weak D match, TRBD1 (6 bases). Germline loops: CDR1 SGHVS, CDR2 FQNEAQ. This CDR3 is 15 amino acids long. The V end was cut by 5 bases, the J end by 6 bases, with 19 bases between. The CDR3, as DNA: TGTGCCAGCAGCCGTCCCGGGAGGGCAGGGGATGGCTACACCTTC. This codes for CASSRPGRAGDGYTF.